This T cell receptor beta chain was sequenced for a study of blood T cells in healthy people across ages. The CDR3 extends over 15 amino acids. Germline V gives CDR1 SEHNR, CDR2 FQNEAQ (reference sequence). Trimming took off 2 bases at V and 3 bases at J, with 11 bases between the two ends. The second PCR ran about 7 to 12 cycles with a sample-barcoded 5' primer and J-beta primers. A single record per CDR3 protein comes from TCRdb applying MiXCR to the 5' RACE reads. Among approximately 820,000 distinct CDR3 sequences listed, around 45% were seen once. This TCR was recovered from a man aged 60 to 75 in good health. Sequencing was carried out using blood. This chain joins TRBV7-9 and TRBJ2-1; weak D call: TRBD1 (5 bases). The CDR3 protein is CASSLRGNIYNEQFF. For the CDR3, the DNA is TGTGCCAGCAGCTTAAGGGGAAATATCTACAATGAGCAGTTCTTC. Combining the CDR3 with reference TRBV7-9 and TRBJ2-1 gives the whole variable domain DTGVSQNPRHKITKRGQNVTFRCDPISEHNRLYWYRQTLGQGPEFLTYFQNEAQLEKSRLLSDRFSAERPKGSFSTLEIQRTEQGDSAMYLCASSLRGNIYNEQFFGPGTRLTVL.